The rows below give T cell receptor beta chains drawn from one sample of a study of shared clonotypes between healthy human individuals. The table came from immunoSEQ multiplex PCR; TCRdb's copy has only in-frame clones and leaves some out. The top ten clones hold roughly 1.2% of a sample with about 2 million clones, about 95% of them seen once. The sequencing sample was made of naive CD8+ T cells sorted from blood. The receptors shown here come from a man in his late teens or twenties in good health. CDR3s include the opening cysteine and the closing phenylalanine or tryptophan. A D gene is named only where the DNA matches it firmly. For some rows the clone size is stated as once, few or many, or as a class when expanded; others skip it.

abundance: .
j_gene: TRBJ1-3
v_gene: TRBV29-1
d_gene: .
CDR3nt: TGCAGCGTTGTCGGGGACCCGAACACCATATATTTT
CDR3aa: CSVVGDPNTIYF

abundance: once
j_gene: TRBJ1-1
v_gene: TRBV7-9
d_gene: TRBD1
CDR3nt: TGTGCCAGCAGCGGGACAGGGGGAGTTAACACTGAAGCTTTCTTT
CDR3aa: CASSGTGGVNTEAFF

abundance: .
j_gene: TRBJ2-1
v_gene: TRBV7-9
d_gene: TRBD2
CDR3nt: TGTGCCAGCAGCTTAGTCCCGGGACTAAACAATGAGCAGTTCTTC
CDR3aa: CASSLVPGLNNEQFF

abundance: .
j_gene: TRBJ1-3
v_gene: TRBV2
d_gene: .
CDR3nt: TGTGCCAGCAGTGAAGGAGGGCGACAGACTGGAAACACCATATATTTT
CDR3aa: CASSEGGRQTGNTIYF

abundance: .
j_gene: TRBJ2-3
v_gene: TRBV30
d_gene: .
CDR3nt: TGTGCCTGGAGTTCTGAGACCCGCACAGATACGCAGTATTTT
CDR3aa: CAWSSETRTDTQYF

abundance: .
j_gene: TRBJ1-5
v_gene: TRBV5-6
d_gene: .
CDR3nt: TGTGCCAGCAGCTTGGGCACCATTCAGGGGAGTCTCCAGCCCCAGCATTTT
CDR3aa: CASSLGTIQGSLQPQHF

abundance: .
j_gene: TRBJ1-4
v_gene: TRBV6-5
d_gene: .
CDR3nt: TGTGCCAGCAATACTCGCACAGAGCGGAATGAAAAACTGTTTTTT
CDR3aa: CASNTRTERNEKLFF

abundance: .
j_gene: TRBJ2-7
v_gene: TRBV27
d_gene: .
CDR3nt: TGTGCCAGCAGTTCCCAGGGGATCGACGAGCAGTACTTC
CDR3aa: CASSSQGIDEQYF

abundance: .
j_gene: TRBJ2-1
v_gene: TRBV4-3
d_gene: .
CDR3nt: TGCGCCAGCAGCCAAGATCGGGGCGGGTACGGTAATGAGCAGTTCTTC
CDR3aa: CASSQDRGGYGNEQFF

abundance: .
j_gene: TRBJ1-2
v_gene: TRBV10-3
d_gene: TRBD1
CDR3nt: TGTGCCGGGACAGGGGATGAGTCGGGTGGCTACACCTTC
CDR3aa: CAGTGDESGGYTF

abundance: .
j_gene: TRBJ2-1
v_gene: TRBV6-5
d_gene: TRBD2
CDR3nt: TGTGCCAGCAGAAGACTAGCGACTAGCTACAATGAGCAGTTCTTC
CDR3aa: CASRRLATSYNEQFF

abundance: .
j_gene: TRBJ2-2
v_gene: TRBV6-6
d_gene: .
CDR3nt: TGTGCCAGCAGTTACTGGGGCCCGAACACCGGGGAGCTGTTTTTT
CDR3aa: CASSYWGPNTGELFF

abundance: .
j_gene: TRBJ1-2
v_gene: TRBV11-2
d_gene: TRBD1
CDR3nt: TGTGCCAGCAGCTTAGTGGGACAGGGAAGGTATGGCTACACCTTC
CDR3aa: CASSLVGQGRYGYTF

abundance: once
j_gene: TRBJ2-3
v_gene: TRBV11-2
d_gene: TRBD2
CDR3nt: TGTGCCAGCAGCTTTTCTCCGGGGGGGCGGGATACGCAGTATTTT
CDR3aa: CASSFSPGGRDTQYF

abundance: .
j_gene: TRBJ1-5
v_gene: TRBV1
d_gene: .
CDR3nt: TGCACCAGCAGCCAAGACATGGGCAATCAGCCCCAGCATTTT
CDR3aa: CTSSQDMGNQPQHF

abundance: .
j_gene: TRBJ2-1
v_gene: TRBV6-1
d_gene: TRBD2
CDR3nt: TGTGCCAGCAGTGTTAGCGGGCTGAGCTCCTACAATGAGCAGTTCTTC
CDR3aa: CASSVSGLSSYNEQFF

abundance: .
j_gene: TRBJ1-1
v_gene: TRBV9
d_gene: .
CDR3nt: TGTGCCAGCAGCGTAGGGCCAGGATTGAACACTGAAGCTTTCTTT
CDR3aa: CASSVGPGLNTEAFF

abundance: .
j_gene: TRBJ1-6
v_gene: TRBV4-1
d_gene: TRBD1
CDR3nt: TGCGCCAGCAGCCCCTCGCCGACAGGGAGCTCCTATAATTCACCCCTCCACTTT
CDR3aa: CASSPSPTGSSYNSPLHF

abundance: .
j_gene: TRBJ2-1
v_gene: TRBV9
d_gene: TRBD2
CDR3nt: TGTGCCAGCAGCTTTAGCGGGAGGGTCGAGAATGAGCAGTTCTTC
CDR3aa: CASSFSGRVENEQFF

abundance: .
j_gene: TRBJ2-3
v_gene: TRBV5-1
d_gene: TRBD2
CDR3nt: TGCGCCAGCAGTCAACGGTGGACTAGCGGGAGTGAAGAGGCAGATACGCAGTATTTT
CDR3aa: CASSQRWTSGSEEADTQYF

abundance: .
j_gene: TRBJ2-3
v_gene: TRBV6-6
d_gene: .
CDR3nt: TGTGCCAGCAGTTACGTAGTAGCGGGCACAGATACGCAGTATTTT
CDR3aa: CASSYVVAGTDTQYF

abundance: .
j_gene: TRBJ1-6
v_gene: TRBV6-1
d_gene: .
CDR3nt: TGTGCCAGCAGTGAAGGTCGGTCACCCCTCCACTTT
CDR3aa: CASSEGRSPLHF

abundance: .
j_gene: TRBJ1-4
v_gene: TRBV11-2
d_gene: .
CDR3nt: TGTGCCAGCAGCTTAGGGACAGCTAATGAAAAACTGTTTTTT
CDR3aa: CASSLGTANEKLFF

abundance: .
j_gene: TRBJ1-2
v_gene: TRBV13
d_gene: .
CDR3nt: TGTGCCAGCAGCTTGGGGAACAGGGCTGGCGATGGCTACACCTTC
CDR3aa: CASSLGNRAGDGYTF

abundance: .
j_gene: TRBJ2-1
v_gene: TRBV12-5
d_gene: TRBD2
CDR3nt: TGTGCTAGTGGCCCCTCAAGACTAGCGGGTGTGGATGAGCAGTTCTTC
CDR3aa: CASGPSRLAGVDEQFF

abundance: .
j_gene: TRBJ2-7
v_gene: TRBV9
d_gene: .
CDR3nt: TGTGCCAGCAGCGTGGACAGTTCGCCCTACGAGCAGTACTTC
CDR3aa: CASSVDSSPYEQYF

abundance: .
j_gene: TRBJ2-5
v_gene: TRBV4-1
d_gene: .
CDR3nt: TGCGCCAGCAGCCAACCGGCGGAGACCCAGTACTTC
CDR3aa: CASSQPAETQYF

abundance: once
j_gene: TRBJ2-7
v_gene: TRBV5-1
d_gene: .
CDR3nt: TGCGCCAGCAGCTTGGAGTCAGGGTGGGATTACGAGCAGTACTTC
CDR3aa: CASSLESGWDYEQYF

abundance: .
j_gene: TRBJ2-3
v_gene: TRBV27
d_gene: .
CDR3nt: TGTGCCAGCAGTTTTGGGCTCACAGATACGCAGTATTTT
CDR3aa: CASSFGLTDTQYF

abundance: .
j_gene: TRBJ1-5
v_gene: TRBV21-1
d_gene: .
CDR3nt: TGTGCCAGCAGCAAAGTGGGGACAGGGCTTTATAGCAATCAGCCCCAGCATTTT
CDR3aa: CASSKVGTGLYSNQPQHF

abundance: .
j_gene: TRBJ2-7
v_gene: TRBV9
d_gene: TRBD2
CDR3nt: TGTGCCAGCAGCAGCGGGGGTTACGAGCAGTACTTC
CDR3aa: CASSSGGYEQYF

abundance: .
j_gene: TRBJ2-7
v_gene: TRBV4-3
d_gene: .
CDR3nt: TGCGCCAGCAGCCAAGATGACACTCGTCACTACGAGCAGTACTTC
CDR3aa: CASSQDDTRHYEQYF

abundance: .
j_gene: TRBJ2-7
v_gene: TRBV4-3
d_gene: .
CDR3nt: TGCGCCAGCAGCCAAGATGGGGGACCGGGCGAGCAGTACTTC
CDR3aa: CASSQDGGPGEQYF

abundance: .
j_gene: TRBJ1-1
v_gene: TRBV11-2
d_gene: TRBD1
CDR3nt: TGTGCCAGCAGCAACAGGGGGGGGAACACTGAAGCTTTCTTT
CDR3aa: CASSNRGGNTEAFF